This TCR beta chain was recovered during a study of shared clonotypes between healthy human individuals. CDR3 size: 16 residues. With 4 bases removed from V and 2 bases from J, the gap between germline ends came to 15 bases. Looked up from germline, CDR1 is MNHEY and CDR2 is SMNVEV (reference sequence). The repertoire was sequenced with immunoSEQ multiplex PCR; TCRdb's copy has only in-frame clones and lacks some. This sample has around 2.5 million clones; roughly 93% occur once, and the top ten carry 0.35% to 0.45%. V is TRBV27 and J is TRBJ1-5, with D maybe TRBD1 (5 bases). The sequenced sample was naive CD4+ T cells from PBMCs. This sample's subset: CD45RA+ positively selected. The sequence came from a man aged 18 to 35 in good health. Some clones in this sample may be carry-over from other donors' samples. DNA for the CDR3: TGTGCCAGCAGTTCCACGGGGGGTGGGGGCAATCAGCCCCAGCATTTT. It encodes CASSSTGGGGNQPQHF.